This T cell receptor beta chain comes out of a study of shared clonotypes between healthy human individuals. Study at large: Per donor, three plates held CD4 naive cells, three held CD4 memory, two held CD8 naive and one held CD8 memory. Study-level results: When compared with the clonotypes that were shared by all four sorted-subset donors, the non-shared clonotypes turned out to have lower generation probabilities.

Libraries were prepared by immunoSEQ multiplex PCR; TCRdb keeps only in-frame clonotypes and omits some of them. The data contain about 2 million clones, about 95% of them singletons. The CDR3 is 16 residues long. Looked up from germline, CDR1 is SEHNR and CDR2 is FQNEAQ (reference sequence). V lost 0 bases and J lost 0; bases outside the gene matches: 5. Terminally differentiated effector memory CD45RA+ cells were left out of the naive CD8 fraction, which was CD45RO-negative and positively selected for CCR7. To note about this clone: What it binds is unknown.

This TCR came from a man aged 18 to 29 in good health. V gene TRBV7-9 combines with J gene TRBJ2-7; 7 bases fit TRBD2. The source material was naive CD8+ T cells sorted from blood. CDR3 protein: CASSLAWGGSSYEQYF. DNA for the CDR3: TGTGCCAGCAGCTTAGCGTGGGGCGGGAGCTCCTACGAGCAGTACTTC.